This T cell receptor (beta chain) is drawn from a study of T cell responses to AZD1222 COVID-19 vaccine. A note on this clone: In the same sample, other DNA sequences code for this CDR3.

Assay: immunoSEQ multiplex PCR; the TCRdb copy retains only in-frame clones and omits some. The sample yields 150,000 to 200,000 clones, about nine tenths seen once. V gave up 4 bases and J gave up 4 bases; unmatched junction bases: 2. The CDR3 covers 13 residues. Germline V CDR1 and CDR2: MDHEN, SYDVKM. The chain carries TRBV28 and TRBJ1-2; 8 bases agree with TRBD1. The receptor's source is an adult in good health. This specimen consisted of peripheral blood, obtained on day 0 of AZD1222 vaccination. The CDR3 loop is CASSSGQVYGYTF. The DNA of the CDR3 is TGTGCCAGCAGTTCGGGACAGGTCTATGGCTACACCTTC.